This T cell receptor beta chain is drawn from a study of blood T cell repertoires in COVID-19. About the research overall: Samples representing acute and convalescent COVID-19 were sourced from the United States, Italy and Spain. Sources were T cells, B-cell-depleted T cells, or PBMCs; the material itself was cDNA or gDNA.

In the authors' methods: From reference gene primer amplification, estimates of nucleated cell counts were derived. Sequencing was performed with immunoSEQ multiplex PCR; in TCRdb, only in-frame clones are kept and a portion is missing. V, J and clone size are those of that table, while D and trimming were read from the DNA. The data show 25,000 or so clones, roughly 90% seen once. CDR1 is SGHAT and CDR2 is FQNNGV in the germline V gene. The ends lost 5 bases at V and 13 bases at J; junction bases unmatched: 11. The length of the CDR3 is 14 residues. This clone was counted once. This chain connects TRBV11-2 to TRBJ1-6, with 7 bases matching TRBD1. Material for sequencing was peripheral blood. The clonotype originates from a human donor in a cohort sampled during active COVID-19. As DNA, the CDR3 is TGTGCCAGCAGCCCGTCTTGGGGACAGACGCCCCTCCACTTT. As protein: CASSPSWGQTPLHF.